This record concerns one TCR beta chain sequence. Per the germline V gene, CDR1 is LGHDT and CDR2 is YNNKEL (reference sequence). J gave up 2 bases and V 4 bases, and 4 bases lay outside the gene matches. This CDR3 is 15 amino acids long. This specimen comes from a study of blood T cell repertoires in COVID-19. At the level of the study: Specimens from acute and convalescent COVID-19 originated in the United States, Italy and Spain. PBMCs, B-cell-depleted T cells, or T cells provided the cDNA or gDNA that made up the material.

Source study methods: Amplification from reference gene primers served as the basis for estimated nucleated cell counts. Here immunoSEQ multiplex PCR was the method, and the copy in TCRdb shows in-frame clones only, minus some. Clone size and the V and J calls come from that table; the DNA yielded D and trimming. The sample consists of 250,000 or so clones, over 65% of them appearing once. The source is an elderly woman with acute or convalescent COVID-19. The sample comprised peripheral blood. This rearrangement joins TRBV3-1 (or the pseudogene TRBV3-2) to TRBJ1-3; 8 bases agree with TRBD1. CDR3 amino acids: CASSLRTGTGNTIYF. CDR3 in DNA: TGTGCCAGCAGCCTCCGGACAGGGACTGGAAACACCATATATTTT.